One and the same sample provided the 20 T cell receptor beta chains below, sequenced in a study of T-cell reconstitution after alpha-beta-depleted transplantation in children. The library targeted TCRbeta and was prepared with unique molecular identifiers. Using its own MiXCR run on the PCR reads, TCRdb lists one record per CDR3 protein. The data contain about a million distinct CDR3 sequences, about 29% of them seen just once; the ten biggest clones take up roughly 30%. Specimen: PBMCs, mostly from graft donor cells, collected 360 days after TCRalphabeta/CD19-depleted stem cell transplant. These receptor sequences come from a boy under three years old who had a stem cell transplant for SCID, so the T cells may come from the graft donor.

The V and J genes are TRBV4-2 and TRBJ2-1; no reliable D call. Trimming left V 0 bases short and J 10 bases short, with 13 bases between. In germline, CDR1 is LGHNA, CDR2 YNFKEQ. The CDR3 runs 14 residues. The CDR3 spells CASSQDRVIGEQFF. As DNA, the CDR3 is TGTGCCAGCAGCCAAGACCGGGTCATCGGCGAGCAGTTCTTC.

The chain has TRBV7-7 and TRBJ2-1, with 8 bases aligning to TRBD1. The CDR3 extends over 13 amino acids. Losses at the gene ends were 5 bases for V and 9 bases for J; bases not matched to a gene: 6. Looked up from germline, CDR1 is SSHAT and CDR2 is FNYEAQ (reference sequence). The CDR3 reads CASSVGQGREQFF. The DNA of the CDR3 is TGTGCCAGCAGCGTAGGACAGGGTCGTGAGCAGTTCTTC.

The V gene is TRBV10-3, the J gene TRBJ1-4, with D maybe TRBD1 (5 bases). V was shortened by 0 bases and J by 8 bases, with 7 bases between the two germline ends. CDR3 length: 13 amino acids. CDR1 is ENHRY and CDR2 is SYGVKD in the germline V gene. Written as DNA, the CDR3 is TGTGCCATCAGTGAGTCGAAGGGGGAAAAACTGTTTTTT. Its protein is CAISESKGEKLFF.

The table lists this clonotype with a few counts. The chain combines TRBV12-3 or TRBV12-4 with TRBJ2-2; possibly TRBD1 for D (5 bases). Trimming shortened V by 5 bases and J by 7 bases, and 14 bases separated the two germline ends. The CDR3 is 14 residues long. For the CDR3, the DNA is TGTGCCAGCAGTATCGGACATCGTAACGGGGAGCTGTTTTTT. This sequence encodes CASSIGHRNGELFF.

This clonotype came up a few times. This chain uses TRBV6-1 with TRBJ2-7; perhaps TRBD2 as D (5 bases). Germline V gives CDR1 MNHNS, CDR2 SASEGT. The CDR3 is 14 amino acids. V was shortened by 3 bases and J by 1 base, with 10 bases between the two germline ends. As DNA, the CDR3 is TGTGCCAGCAGTGAGCAGGAGGTTTCCTACGAGCAGTACTTC. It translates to CASSEQEVSYEQYF.

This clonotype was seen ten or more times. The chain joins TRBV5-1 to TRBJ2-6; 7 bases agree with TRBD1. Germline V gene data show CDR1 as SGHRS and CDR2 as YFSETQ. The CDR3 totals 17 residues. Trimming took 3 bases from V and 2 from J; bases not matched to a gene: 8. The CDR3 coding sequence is TGCGCCAGCAGCTACCGACAGGGTGAGACTGGGGCCAACGTCCTGACTTTC. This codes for CASSYRQGETGANVLTF.

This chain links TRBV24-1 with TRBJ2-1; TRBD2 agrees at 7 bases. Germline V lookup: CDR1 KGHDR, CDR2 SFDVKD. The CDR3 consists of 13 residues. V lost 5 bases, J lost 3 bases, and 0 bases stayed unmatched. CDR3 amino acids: CATSVAGYNEQFF. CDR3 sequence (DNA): TGTGCCACCAGTGTAGCGGGCTACAATGAGCAGTTCTTC.

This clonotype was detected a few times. The CDR3 is CSARNMDYGYTF. CDR3 nucleotides: TGCAGTGCTAGGAACATGGACTATGGCTACACCTTC. The chain couples TRBV20-1 to TRBJ1-2, with D unclear. Germline-derived CDR1 and CDR2 are DFQATT and SNEGSKA (reference sequence). Trimming removed 3 bases at V and 3 bases at J, with 8 bases between. The CDR3 spans 12 residues.

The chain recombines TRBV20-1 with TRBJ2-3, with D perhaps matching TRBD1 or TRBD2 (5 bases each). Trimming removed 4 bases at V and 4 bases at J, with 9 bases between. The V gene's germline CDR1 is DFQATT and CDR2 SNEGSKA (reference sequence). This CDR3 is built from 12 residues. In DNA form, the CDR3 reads TGCAGTGCTAACGGGGCGGCAGATACGCAGTATTTT. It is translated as CSANGAADTQYF.

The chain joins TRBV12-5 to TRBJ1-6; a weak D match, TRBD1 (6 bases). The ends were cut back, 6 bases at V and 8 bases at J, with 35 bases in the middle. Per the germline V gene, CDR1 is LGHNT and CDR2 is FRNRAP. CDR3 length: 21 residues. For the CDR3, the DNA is TGTGCTAGTGGCTGGACGCGGGGGGCTGTGGGGAGGATAGAGTGGGATTCACCCCTCCACTTT. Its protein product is CASGWTRGAVGRIEWDSPLHF.

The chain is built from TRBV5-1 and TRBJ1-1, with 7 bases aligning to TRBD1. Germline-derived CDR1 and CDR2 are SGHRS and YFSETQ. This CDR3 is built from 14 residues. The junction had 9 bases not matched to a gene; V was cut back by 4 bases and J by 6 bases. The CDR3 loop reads CASSLGDRAPEAFF. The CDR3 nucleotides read TGCGCCAGCAGCCTTGGCGACAGGGCCCCTGAAGCTTTCTTT.

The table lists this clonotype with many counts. The CDR3 DNA follows: TGTGCCAGCAGGACGACTAGCCTATGGACAGATACGCAGTATTTT. Its translation: CASRTTSLWTDTQYF. The chain joins TRBV6-1 to TRBJ2-3, with 7 nucleotides matching TRBD2. Germline loops: CDR1 MNHNS, CDR2 SASEGT. V shed 6 bases, J shed 3 bases, and the junction held 9 bases outside the gene matches. This CDR3 has 15 residues.

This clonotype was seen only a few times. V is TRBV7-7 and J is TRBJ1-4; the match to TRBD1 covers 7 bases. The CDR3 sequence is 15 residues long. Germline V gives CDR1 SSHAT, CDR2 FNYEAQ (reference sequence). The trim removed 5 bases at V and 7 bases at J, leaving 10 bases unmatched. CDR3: CASSPKPGGGEKLFF. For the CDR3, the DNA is TGTGCCAGCAGCCCAAAACCAGGGGGAGGTGAAAAACTGTTTTTT.

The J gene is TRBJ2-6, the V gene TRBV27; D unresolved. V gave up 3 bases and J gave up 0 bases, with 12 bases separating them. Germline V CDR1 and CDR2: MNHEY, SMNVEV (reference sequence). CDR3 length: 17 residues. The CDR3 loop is CASSFVLSVSGANVLTF. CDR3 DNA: TGTGCCAGCAGTTTCGTATTATCAGTCTCTGGGGCCAACGTCCTGACTTTC.

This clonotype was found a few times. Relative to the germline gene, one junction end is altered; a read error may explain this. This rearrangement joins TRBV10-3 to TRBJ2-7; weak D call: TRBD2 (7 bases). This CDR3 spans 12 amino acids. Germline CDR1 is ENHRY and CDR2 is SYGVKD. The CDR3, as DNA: TGTGCCATCAGTGAGTCTTGGGGGGGCCATCGATTC. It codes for CAISESWGGHRF.

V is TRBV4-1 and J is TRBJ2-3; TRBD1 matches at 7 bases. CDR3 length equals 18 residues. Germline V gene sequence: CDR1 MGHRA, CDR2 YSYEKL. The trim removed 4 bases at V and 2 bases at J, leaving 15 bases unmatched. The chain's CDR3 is CASSPGTYNRGPTDTQYF. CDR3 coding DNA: TGCGCCAGCAGCCCAGGGACCTACAACAGGGGTCCCACAGATACGCAGTATTTT.

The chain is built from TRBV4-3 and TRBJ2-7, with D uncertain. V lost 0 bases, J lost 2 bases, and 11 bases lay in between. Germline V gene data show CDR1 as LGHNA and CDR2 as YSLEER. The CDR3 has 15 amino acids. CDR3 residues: CASSQDLGRAYEQYF. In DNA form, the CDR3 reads TGCGCCAGCAGCCAAGATCTGGGCCGGGCCTACGAGCAGTACTTC.

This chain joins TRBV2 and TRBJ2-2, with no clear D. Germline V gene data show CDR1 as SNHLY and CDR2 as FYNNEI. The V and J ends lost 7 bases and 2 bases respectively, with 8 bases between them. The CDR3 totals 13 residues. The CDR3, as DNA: TGTGCCAGCAAAAGGGCTAACACCGGGGAGCTGTTTTTT. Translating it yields CASKRANTGELFF.

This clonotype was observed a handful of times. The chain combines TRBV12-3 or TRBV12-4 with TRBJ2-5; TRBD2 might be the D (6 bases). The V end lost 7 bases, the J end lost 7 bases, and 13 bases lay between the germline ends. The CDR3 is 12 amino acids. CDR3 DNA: TGTGCCAGCACCTCCGCGGGGTCGACCCAGTACTTC. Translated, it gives CASTSAGSTQYF.

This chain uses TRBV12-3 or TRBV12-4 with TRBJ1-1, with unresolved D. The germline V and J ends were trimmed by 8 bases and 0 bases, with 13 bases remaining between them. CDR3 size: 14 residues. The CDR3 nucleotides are TGTGCCAGCGCTAGGCGCGGGGTGAACACTGAAGCTTTCTTT. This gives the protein CASARRGVNTEAFF.